This T cell receptor beta chain was sequenced for a study of T cell repertoires in cytomegalovirus infection. Whole-study context: Use of recently identified HLA-C-restricted and well-studied HLA-B-restricted CMV epitopes was part of the study. It was the public TCR beta signatures that indicated both CMV infection and matching HLA type.

The CDR3 loop spans 16 amino acids. CDR1 is ENHRY, CDR2 SYGVKD, per germline. V was clipped by 6 bases and J by 6 bases, with 21 bases between them. In the case of this clonotype: Its antigen is undetermined.

Each CDR3 protein gets one entry after TCRdb re-called the reads with MiXCR. The sample shows around 430,000 distinct CDR3 sequences, about two fifths of them seen only once. The TCR comes from a human donor in good health (CMV status not recorded). Some clones in this sample may be carry-over from other donors' samples. This specimen was cultured PBMCs, taken from culture after CMV antigen stimulation. V gene TRBV10-3 combines with J gene TRBJ2-1; TRBD1 or TRBD2 may be the D gene (5 bases each). CDR3 DNA sequence: TGTGCCATCAGGAATGATGGGGACCGAAAGGCCAATGAGCAGTTCTTC. As protein: CAIRNDGDRKANEQFF.